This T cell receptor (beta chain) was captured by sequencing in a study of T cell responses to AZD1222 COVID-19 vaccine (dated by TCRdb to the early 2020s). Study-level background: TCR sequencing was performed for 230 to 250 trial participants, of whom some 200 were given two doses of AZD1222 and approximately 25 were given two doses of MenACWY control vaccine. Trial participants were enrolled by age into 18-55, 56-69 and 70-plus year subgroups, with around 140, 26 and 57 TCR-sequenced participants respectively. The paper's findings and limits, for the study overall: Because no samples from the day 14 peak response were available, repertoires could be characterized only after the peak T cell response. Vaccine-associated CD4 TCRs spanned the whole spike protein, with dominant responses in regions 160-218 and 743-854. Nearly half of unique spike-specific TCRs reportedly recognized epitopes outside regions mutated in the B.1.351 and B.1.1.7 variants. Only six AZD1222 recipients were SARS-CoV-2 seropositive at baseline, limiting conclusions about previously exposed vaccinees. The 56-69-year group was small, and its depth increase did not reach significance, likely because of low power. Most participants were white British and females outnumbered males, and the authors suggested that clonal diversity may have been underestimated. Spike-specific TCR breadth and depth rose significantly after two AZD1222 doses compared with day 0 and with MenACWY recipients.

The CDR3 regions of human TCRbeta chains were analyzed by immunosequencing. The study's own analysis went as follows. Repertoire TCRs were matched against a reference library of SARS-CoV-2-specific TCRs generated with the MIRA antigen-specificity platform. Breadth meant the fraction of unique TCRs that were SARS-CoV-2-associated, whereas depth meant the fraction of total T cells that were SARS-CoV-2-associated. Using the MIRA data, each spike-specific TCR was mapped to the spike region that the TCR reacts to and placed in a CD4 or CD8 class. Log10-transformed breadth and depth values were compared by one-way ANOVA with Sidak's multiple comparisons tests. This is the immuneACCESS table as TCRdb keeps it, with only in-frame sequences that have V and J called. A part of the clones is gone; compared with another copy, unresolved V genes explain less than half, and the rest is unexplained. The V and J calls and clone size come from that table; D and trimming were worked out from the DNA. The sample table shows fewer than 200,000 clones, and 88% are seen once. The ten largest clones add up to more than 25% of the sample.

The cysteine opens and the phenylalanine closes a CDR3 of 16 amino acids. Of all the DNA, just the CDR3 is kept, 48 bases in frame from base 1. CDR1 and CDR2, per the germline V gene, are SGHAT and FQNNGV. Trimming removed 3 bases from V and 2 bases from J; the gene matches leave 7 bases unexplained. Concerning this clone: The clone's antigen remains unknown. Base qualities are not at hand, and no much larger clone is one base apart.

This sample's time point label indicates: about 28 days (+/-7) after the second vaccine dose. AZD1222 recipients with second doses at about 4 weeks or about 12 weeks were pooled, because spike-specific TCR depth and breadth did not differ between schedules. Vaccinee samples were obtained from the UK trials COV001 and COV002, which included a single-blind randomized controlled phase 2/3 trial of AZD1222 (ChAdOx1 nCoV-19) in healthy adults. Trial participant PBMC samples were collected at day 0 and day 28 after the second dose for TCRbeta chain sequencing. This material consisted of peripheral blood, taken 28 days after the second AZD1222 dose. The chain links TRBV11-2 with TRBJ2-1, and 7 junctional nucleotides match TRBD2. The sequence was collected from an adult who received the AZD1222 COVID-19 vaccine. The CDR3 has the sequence CASSLAWGGTYNEQFF. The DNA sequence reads TGTGCCAGCAGCTTGGCCTGGGGGGGTACCTACAATGAGCAGTTCTTC. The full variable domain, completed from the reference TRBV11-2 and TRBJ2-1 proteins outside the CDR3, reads EAGVAQSPRYKIIEKRQSVAFWCNPISGHATLYWYQQILGQGPKLLIQFQNNGVVDDSQLPKDRFSAERLKGVDSTLKIQPAKLEDSAVYLCASSLAWGGTYNEQFFGPGTRLTVL.